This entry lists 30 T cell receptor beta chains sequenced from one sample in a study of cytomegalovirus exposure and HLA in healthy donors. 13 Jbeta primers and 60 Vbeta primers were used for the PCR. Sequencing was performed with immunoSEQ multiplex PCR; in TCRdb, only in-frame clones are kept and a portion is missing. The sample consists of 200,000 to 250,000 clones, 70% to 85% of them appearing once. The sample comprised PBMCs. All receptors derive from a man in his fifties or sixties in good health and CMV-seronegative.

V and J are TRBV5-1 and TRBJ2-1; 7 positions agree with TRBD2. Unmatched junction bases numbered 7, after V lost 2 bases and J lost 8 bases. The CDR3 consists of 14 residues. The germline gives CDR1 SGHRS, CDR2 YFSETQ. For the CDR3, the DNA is TGCGCCAGCAGCTTTTCGCGGGAGAACCATGAGCAGTTCTTC. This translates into CASSFSRENHEQFF.

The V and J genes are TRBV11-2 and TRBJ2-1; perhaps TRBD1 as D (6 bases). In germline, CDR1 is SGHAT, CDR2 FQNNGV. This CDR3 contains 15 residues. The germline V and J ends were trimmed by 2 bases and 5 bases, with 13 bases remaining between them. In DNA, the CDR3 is TGTGCCAGCAGCTTAAGGCAGGGGATAAACAATGAGCAGTTCTTC. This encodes CASSLRQGINNEQFF.

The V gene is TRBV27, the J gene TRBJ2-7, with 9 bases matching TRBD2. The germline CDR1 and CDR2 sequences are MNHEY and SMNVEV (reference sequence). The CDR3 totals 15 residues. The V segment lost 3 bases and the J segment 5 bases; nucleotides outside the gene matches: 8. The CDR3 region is CASSLSGTSTDEQYF. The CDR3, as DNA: TGTGCCAGCAGTTTGTCCGGGACTAGCACGGACGAGCAGTACTTC.

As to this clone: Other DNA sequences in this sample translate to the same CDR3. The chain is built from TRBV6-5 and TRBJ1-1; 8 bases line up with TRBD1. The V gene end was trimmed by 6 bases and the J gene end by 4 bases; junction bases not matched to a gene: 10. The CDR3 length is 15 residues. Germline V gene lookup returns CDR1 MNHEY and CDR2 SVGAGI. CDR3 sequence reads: CASSPTFTGGTEAFF. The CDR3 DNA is TGTGCCAGCAGCCCTACCTTCACAGGGGGCACTGAAGCTTTCTTT.

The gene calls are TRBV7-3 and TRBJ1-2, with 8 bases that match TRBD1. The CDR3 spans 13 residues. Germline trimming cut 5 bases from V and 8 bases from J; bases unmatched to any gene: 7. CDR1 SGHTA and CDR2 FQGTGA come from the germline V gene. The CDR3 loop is CASSQQGEGGYTF. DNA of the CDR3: TGTGCCAGCAGCCAACAGGGGGAGGGGGGCTACACCTTC.

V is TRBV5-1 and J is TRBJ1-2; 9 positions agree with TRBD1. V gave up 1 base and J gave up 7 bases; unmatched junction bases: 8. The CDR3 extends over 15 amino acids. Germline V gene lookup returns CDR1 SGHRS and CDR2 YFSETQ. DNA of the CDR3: TGCGCCAGCAGCTTGTCCTACCGGGACAGGGCTGGCTACACCTTC. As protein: CASSLSYRDRAGYTF.

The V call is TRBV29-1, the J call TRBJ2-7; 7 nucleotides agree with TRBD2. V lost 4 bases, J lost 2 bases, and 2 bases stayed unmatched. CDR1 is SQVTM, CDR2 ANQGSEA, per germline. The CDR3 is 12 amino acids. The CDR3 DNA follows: TGCAGCGTTGGGGGGGGTGCCTACGAGCAGTACTTC. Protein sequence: CSVGGGAYEQYF.

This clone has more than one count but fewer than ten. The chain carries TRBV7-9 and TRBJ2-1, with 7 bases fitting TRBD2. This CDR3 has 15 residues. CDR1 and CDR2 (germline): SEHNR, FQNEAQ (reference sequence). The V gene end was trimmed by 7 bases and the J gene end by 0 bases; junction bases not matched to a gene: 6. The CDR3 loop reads CASTPGGSSYNEQFF. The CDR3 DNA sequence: TGTGCCAGCACCCCGGGCGGGAGCTCCTACAATGAGCAGTTCTTC.

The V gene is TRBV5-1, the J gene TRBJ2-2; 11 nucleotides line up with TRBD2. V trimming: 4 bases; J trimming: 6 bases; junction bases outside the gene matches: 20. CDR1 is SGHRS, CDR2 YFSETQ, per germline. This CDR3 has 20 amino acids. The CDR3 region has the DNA TGCGCCAGCAGCCCTCAGACTAGCGGGACGGTTAGAAGAATCGCCGGGGAGCTGTTTTTT. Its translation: CASSPQTSGTVRRIAGELFF.

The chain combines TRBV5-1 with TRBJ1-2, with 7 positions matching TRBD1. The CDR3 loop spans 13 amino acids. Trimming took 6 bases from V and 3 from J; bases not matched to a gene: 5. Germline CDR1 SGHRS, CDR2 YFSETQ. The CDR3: CASTTGDYYGYTF. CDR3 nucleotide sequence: TGCGCCAGCACAACAGGGGACTACTATGGCTACACCTTC.

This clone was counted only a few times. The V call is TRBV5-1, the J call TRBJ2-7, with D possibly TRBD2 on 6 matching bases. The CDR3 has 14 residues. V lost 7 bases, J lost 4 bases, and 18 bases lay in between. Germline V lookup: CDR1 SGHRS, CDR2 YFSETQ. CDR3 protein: CASALGRDKYEQYF. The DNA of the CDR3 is TGCGCCAGCGCTCTGGGGCGGGATAAGTACGAGCAGTACTTC. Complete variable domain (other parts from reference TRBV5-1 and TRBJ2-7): KAGVTQTPRYLIKTRGQQVTLSCSPISGHRSVSWYQQTPGQGLQFLFEYFSETQRNKGNFPGRFSGRQFSNSRSEMNVSTLELGDSALYLCASALGRDKYEQYFGPGTRLTVT.

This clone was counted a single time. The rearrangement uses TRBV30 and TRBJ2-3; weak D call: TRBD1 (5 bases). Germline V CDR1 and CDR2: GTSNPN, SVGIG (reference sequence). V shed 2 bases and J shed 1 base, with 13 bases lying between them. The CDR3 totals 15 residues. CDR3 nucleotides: TGTGCCTGGAGTCCCCGGGTCAGGGGCACAGATACGCAGTATTTT. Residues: CAWSPRVRGTDTQYF.

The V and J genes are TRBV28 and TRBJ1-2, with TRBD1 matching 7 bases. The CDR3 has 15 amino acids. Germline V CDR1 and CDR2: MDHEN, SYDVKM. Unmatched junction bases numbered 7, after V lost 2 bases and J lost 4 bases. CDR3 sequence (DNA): TGTGCCAGCAGTTTACCGACAGGGTCCTCCTATGGCTACACCTTC. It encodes CASSLPTGSSYGYTF.

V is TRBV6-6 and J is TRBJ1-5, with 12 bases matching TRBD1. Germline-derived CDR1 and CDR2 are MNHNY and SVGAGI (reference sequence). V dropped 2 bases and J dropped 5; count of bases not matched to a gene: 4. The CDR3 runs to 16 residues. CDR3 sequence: CASSYPGTGGDQPQHF. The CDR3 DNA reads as TGTGCCAGCAGTTACCCCGGGACAGGGGGCGATCAGCCCCAGCATTTT.

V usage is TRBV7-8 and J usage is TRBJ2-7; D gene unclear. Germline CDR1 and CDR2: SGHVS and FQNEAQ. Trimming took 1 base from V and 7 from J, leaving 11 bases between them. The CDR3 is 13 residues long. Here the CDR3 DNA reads TGTGCCAGCAGCTTAGGTACTCTCGGGGAGCAGTACTTC. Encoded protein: CASSLGTLGEQYF.

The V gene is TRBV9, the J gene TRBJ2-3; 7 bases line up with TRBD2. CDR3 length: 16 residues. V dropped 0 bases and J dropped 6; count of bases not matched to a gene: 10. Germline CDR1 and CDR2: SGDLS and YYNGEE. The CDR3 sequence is CASSVGSRRERDTQYF. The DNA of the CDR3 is TGTGCCAGCAGCGTAGGGTCAAGGCGGGAGAGGGATACGCAGTATTTT.

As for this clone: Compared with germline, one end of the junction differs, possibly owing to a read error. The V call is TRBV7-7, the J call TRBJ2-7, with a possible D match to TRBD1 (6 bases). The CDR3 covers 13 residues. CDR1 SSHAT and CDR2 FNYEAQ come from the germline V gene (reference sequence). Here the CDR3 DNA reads TGTGCTAGCAGCTGGGACATATCCGGCGAGCAGTACTTC. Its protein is CASSWDISGEQYF.

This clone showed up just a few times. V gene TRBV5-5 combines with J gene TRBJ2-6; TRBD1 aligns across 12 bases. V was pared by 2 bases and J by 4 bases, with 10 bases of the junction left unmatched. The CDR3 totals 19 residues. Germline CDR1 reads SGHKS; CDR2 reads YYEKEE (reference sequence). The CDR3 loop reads CASSLIPGQGAGGANVLTF. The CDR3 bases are TGTGCCAGCAGCTTAATACCGGGACAGGGGGCAGGGGGGGCCAACGTCCTGACTTTC.

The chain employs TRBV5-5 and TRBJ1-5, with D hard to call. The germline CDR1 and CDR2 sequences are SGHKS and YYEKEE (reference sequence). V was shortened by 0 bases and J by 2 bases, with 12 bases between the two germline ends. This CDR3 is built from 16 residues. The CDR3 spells CASSLDYGEGNQPQHF. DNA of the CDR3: TGTGCCAGCAGCTTGGACTATGGGGAGGGCAATCAGCCCCAGCATTTT.

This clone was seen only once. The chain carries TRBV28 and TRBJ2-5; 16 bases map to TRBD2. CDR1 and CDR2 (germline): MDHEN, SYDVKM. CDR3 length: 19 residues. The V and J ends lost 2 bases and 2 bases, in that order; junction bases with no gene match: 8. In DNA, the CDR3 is TGTGCCAGCAGTTTAGGGTTGGGACTAGCGGGAGGGCGGCAAGAGACCCAGTACTTC. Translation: CASSLGLGLAGGRQETQYF. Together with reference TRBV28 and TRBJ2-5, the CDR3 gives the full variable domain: DVKVTQSSRYLVKRTGEKVFLECVQDMDHENMFWYRQDPGLGLRLIYFSYDVKMKEKGDIPEGYSVSREKKERFSLILESASTNQTSMYLCASSLGLGLAGGRQETQYFGPGTRLLVL.

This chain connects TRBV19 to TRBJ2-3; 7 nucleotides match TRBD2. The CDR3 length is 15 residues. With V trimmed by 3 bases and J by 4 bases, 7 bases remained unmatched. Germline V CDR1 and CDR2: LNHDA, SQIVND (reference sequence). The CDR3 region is CASSIVAGEADTQYF. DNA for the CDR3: TGTGCCAGTAGTATTGTTGCGGGAGAGGCAGATACGCAGTATTTT.

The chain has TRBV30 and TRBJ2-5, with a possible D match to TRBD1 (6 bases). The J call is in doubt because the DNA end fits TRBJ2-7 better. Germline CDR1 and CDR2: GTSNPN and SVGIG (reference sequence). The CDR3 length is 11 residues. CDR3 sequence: CACFRGYEQYF. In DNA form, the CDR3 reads TGTGCCTGCTTCAGGGGCTACGAGCAGTACTTC.

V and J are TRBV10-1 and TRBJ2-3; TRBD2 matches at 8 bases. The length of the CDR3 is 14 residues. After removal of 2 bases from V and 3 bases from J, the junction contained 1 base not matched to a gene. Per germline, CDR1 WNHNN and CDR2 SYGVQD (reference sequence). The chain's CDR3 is CASSERLATDTQYF. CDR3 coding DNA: TGCGCCAGCAGTGAGAGACTAGCGACAGATACGCAGTATTTT.

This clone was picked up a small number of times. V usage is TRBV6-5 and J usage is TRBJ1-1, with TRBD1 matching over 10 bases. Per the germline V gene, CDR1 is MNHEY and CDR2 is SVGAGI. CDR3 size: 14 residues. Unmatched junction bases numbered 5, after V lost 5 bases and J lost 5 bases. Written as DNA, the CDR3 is TGTGCCAGCAGTCCCTGGGGACAGGGGACTGAAGCTTTCTTT. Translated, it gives CASSPWGQGTEAFF.

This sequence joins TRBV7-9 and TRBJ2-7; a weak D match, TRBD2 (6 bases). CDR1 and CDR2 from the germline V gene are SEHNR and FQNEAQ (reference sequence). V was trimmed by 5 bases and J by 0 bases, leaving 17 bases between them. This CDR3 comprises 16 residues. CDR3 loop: CASSRVRGISSYEQYF. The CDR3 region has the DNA TGTGCCAGCAGCCGAGTTCGGGGGATAAGCTCCTACGAGCAGTACTTC.

The CDR3 coding sequence is TGTGCCAGCAGCGCGGGACCCTCCGGGGGACCCCTCCACTTT. It specifies CASSAGPSGGPLHF. This rearrangement joins TRBV5-4 to TRBJ1-6, with D maybe TRBD1 (5 bases). The CDR3 runs 14 residues. The germline gives CDR1 SGHNT, CDR2 YYREEE (reference sequence). V was cut by 4 bases and J by 12 bases, with 17 bases left in between.

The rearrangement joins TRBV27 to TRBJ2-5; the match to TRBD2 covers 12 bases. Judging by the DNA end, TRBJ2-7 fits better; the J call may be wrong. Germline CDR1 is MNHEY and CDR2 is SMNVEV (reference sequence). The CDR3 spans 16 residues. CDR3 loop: CASSSGTSGFSYEQYF. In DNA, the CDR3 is TGTGCCAGCAGTTCGGGGACTAGCGGGTTCTCCTACGAGCAGTACTTC.

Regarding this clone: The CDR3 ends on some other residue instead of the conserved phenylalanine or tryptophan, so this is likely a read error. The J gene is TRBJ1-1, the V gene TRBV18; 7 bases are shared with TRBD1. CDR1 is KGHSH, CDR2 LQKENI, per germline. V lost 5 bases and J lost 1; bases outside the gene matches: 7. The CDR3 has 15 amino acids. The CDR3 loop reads CASSSYRGSNTEAFL. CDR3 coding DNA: TGTGCCAGCTCATCATACAGGGGATCGAACACTGAAGCTTTCCTT.

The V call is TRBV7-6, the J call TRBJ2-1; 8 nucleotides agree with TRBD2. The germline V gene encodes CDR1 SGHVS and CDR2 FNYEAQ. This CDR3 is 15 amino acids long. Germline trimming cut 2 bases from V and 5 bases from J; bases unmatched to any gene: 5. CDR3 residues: CASSLKTSGNNEQFF. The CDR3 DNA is TGTGCCAGCAGCTTAAAAACTAGCGGAAACAATGAGCAGTTCTTC.

Written as DNA, the CDR3 is TGTGCCAGCAGCGAAAGCAATCTACCGGGGTATGAGCGACAGTACTTC. Amino acids: CASSESNLPGYERQYF. This chain connects TRBV6-1 to TRBJ2-7, with a tentative D call TRBD2 (5 bases). V lost 6 bases, J lost 10 bases, and 28 bases lay in between. Germline CDR1 is MNHNS and CDR2 is SASEGT. The CDR3 runs to 16 residues.